A single sample gave rise to the 29 T cell receptor beta chains below, sequenced in a study of cytomegalovirus exposure and HLA in healthy donors. Amplification used 60 Vbeta primers and 13 Jbeta primers. Libraries were prepared by immunoSEQ multiplex PCR; TCRdb keeps only in-frame clonotypes and omits some of them. The sample lists more than 85,000 clones, 77% occurring once. The sample was PBMCs. The receptors come from a boy aged 5-17 years in good health and CMV-seronegative.

The chain couples TRBV4-3 to TRBJ2-7; TRBD2 matches 7 bases. V was clipped by 1 base and J by 3 bases; unmatched bases: 6. In germline, CDR1 is LGHNA, CDR2 YSLEER. CDR3 size: 15 residues. The CDR3 loop reads CASSQASGGGYEQYF. The CDR3 bases are TGCGCCAGCAGCCAAGCGAGCGGCGGGGGCTACGAGCAGTACTTC.

This clone is labeled medium-sized. The genes are TRBV7-9 and TRBJ2-1; 15 bases fit TRBD2. V trimming: 5 bases; J trimming: 1 base; junction bases outside the gene matches: 6. CDR1 SEHNR and CDR2 FQNEAQ come from the germline V gene (reference sequence). There are 18 residues in the CDR3. The CDR3 loop is CASSPGLAGGRSYNEQFF. The CDR3 bases are TGTGCCAGCAGCCCTGGACTAGCGGGGGGGCGGTCCTACAATGAGCAGTTCTTC. The full variable domain, in which reference TRBV7-9 and TRBJ2-1 provide the parts outside the CDR3, is DTGVSQNPRHKITKRGQNVTFRCDPISEHNRLYWYRQTLGQGPEFLTYFQNEAQLEKSRLLSDRFSAERPKGSFSTLEIQRTEQGDSAMYLCASSPGLAGGRSYNEQFFGPGTRLTVL.

The rearrangement joins TRBV6-5 to TRBJ1-1; D possibly corresponds to TRBD1 (5 bases). This CDR3 has 15 amino acids. Germline V gene sequence: CDR1 MNHEY, CDR2 SVGAGI. Trimming removed 1 base at V and 1 base at J, with 10 bases between. DNA for the CDR3: TGTGCCAGCAGTTACTTCGGGGGTCGGAACACTGAAGCTTTCTTT. Protein sequence: CASSYFGGRNTEAFF.

This clone appeared a few times. The rearrangement uses TRBV29-1 and TRBJ2-7; perhaps TRBD2 as D (5 bases). Germline CDR1 SQVTM, CDR2 ANQGSEA. This CDR3 has 14 amino acids. The V and J ends lost 6 bases and 0 bases respectively, with 15 bases between them. CDR3 nucleotide sequence: TGCAGCGTCGCGAGGGCAGGCAGCTCCTACGAGCAGTACTTC. Translating it yields CSVARAGSSYEQYF.

V gene TRBV28 combines with J gene TRBJ1-5; D is unresolved. Germline V gives CDR1 MDHEN, CDR2 SYDVKM. The CDR3 has 14 residues. V lost 2 bases to trimming and J lost 4 bases, with 9 bases between them. The CDR3 coding sequence is TGTGCCAGCAGTTTACGGTCCATAAATCAGCCCCAGCATTTT. Translating it yields CASSLRSINQPQHF.

The rearrangement joins TRBV27 to TRBJ1-5; D gene ambiguous. Germline V CDR1 and CDR2: MNHEY, SMNVEV (reference sequence). The length of the CDR3 is 12 residues. The V end lost 5 bases, the J end lost 4 bases, and 6 bases lay between the germline ends. The CDR3 protein is CASSTRNQPQHF. CDR3 bases: TGTGCCAGCAGTACCAGGAATCAGCCCCAGCATTTT.

V and J are TRBV19 and TRBJ1-5; D unclear. Germline-derived CDR1 and CDR2 are LNHDA and SQIVND (reference sequence). Trimming pared 7 bases from V and 1 base from J, leaving 11 bases between. The CDR3 totals 14 residues. In nucleotides, the CDR3 is TGTGCCAGTACGATTTTACAAAGCAATCAGCCCCAGCATTTT. This codes for CASTILQSNQPQHF.

The J gene is TRBJ2-1, the V gene TRBV7-2, with TRBD2 identical over 8 bases. The CDR3 length is 14 residues. Germline assignment: CDR1 SGHTA and CDR2 FQGNSA. Losses at the gene ends were 5 bases for V and 4 bases for J; bases not matched to a gene: 4. This chain's CDR3 is CASSPAGGYNEQFF. In nucleotides, the CDR3 is TGTGCCAGCAGCCCGGCGGGGGGTTACAATGAGCAGTTCTTC.

The genes are TRBV10-3 and TRBJ2-3, with D possibly TRBD1 on 5 matching bases. Germline CDR1 reads ENHRY; CDR2 reads SYGVKD. Trimming stripped 7 bases from V and 0 bases from J, with 8 bases between. The CDR3 contains 13 residues. Here the CDR3 reads CAIMSGSTDTQYF. The CDR3 DNA reads TGTGCCATCATGTCAGGGAGCACAGATACGCAGTATTTT.

The rearrangement links TRBV14 to TRBJ2-7; 9 nucleotides match TRBD1. With V trimmed by 8 bases and J by 6 bases, 8 bases remained unmatched. Germline V gene sequence: CDR1 SGHDN, CDR2 FVKESK. CDR3 length equals 13 residues. CDR3 coding DNA: TGTGCCAGCGCTACGGGGACAGGGCCCGAGCAGTACTTC. It specifies CASATGTGPEQYF.

Turning to this clone: Other DNA sequences in this sample translate to the same CDR3. V is TRBV2 and J is TRBJ2-7; no clear D. CDR3 length: 11 residues. From germline, CDR1 is SNHLY and CDR2 FYNNEI. Trimming shortened V by 6 bases and J by 4 bases, and 7 bases separated the two germline ends. The CDR3, as DNA: TGTGCCAGCAGGAGAGCGTACGAGCAGTACTTC. Translation gives CASRRAYEQYF. The full variable domain, in which reference TRBV2 and TRBJ2-7 provide the parts outside the CDR3, is EPEVTQTPSHQVTQMGQEVILRCVPISNHLYFYWYRQILGQKVEFLVSFYNNEISEKSEIFDDQFSVERPDGSNFTLKIRSTKLEDSAMYFCASRRAYEQYFGPGTRLTVT.

The sample holds a few counts of this clone. The chain uses TRBV11-2 and TRBJ2-7; the D gene is possibly TRBD1 (6 bases). Germline values: CDR1 SGHAT, CDR2 FQNNGV. The CDR3 runs 18 residues. Trimming removed 1 base at V and 4 bases at J, with 23 bases between. The DNA of the CDR3 is TGTGCCAGCAGCTTAGGGTCGTGGCAGGGGATTTTACAATACGAGCAGTACTTC. It translates to CASSLGSWQGILQYEQYF.

The chain combines TRBV23-1 with TRBJ1-5; possible D gene TRBD1, 6 bases. TRBV23-1 is noted as an ORF with a role that remains uncertain. CDR3 length equals 14 residues. Trimming removed 0 bases at V and 4 bases at J, with 7 bases between. The CDR3, as DNA: TGCGCCAGCAGTCAATCGAGGGGGAATCAGCCCCAGCATTTT. Encoded protein: CASSQSRGNQPQHF.

The genes are TRBV11-2 and TRBJ1-5; 9 bases are a match to TRBD1. The germline gives CDR1 SGHAT, CDR2 FQNNGV. V shed 5 bases and J 2 bases; nucleotides not matched to a gene: 7. The CDR3 consists of 16 residues. Here the CDR3 reads CASSKGQGKGNQPQHF. The CDR3, as DNA: TGTGCCAGCAGCAAGGGACAGGGTAAGGGCAATCAGCCCCAGCATTTT.

V gene TRBV6-5 combines with J gene TRBJ2-5; TRBD2 matches 12 bases. J gave up 7 bases and V 6 bases, and 6 bases lay outside the gene matches. The CDR3 sequence is 14 residues long. Germline CDR1 MNHEY, CDR2 SVGAGI. The CDR3 region has the DNA TGTGCCAGCAGGGGACTAGCGGGCCTGGGGACCCAGTACTTC. Amino acid sequence: CASRGLAGLGTQYF.

This clone was seen once. The chain is built from TRBV7-2 and TRBJ2-2; possible D gene TRBD2, 6 bases. The CDR3 sequence is 15 residues long. Germline V CDR1 and CDR2: SGHTA, FQGNSA. Trimming pared 5 bases from V and 6 bases from J, leaving 16 bases between. The DNA of the CDR3 is TGTGCCAGCAGCCGACCTTGGACGGGGGCCGGGGAGCTGTTTTTT. Translating it yields CASSRPWTGAGELFF.

The rearrangement uses TRBV6-6 and TRBJ2-7; 12 bases match TRBD2. V dropped 6 bases and J dropped 1; count of bases not matched to a gene: 4. This CDR3 is built from 15 residues. CDR1 MNHNY and CDR2 SVGAGI come from the germline V gene (reference sequence). CDR3: CASRHGLAGSYEQYF. CDR3 in DNA: TGTGCCAGCAGACACGGACTAGCGGGGTCCTACGAGCAGTACTTC.

The CDR3 sequence: CASSRVADTQYF. CDR3 bases: TGCGCCAGCAGTCGGGTGGCAGATACGCAGTATTTT. J is TRBJ2-3 and V is TRBV5-1, with D hard to call. V was shortened by 5 bases and J by 4 bases, with 8 bases between the two germline ends. Germline V gives CDR1 SGHRS, CDR2 YFSETQ. The CDR3 consists of 12 residues.

The CDR3 here is CASSDEGALRDTQYF. The CDR3, as DNA: TGCGCCAGCAGTGATGAGGGGGCCCTAAGGGATACGCAGTATTTT. This chain links TRBV10-1 with TRBJ2-3; 7 nucleotides match TRBD1. CDR3 size: 15 residues. The germline gives CDR1 WNHNN, CDR2 SYGVQD (reference sequence). Trimming took 3 bases from V and 6 from J; bases not matched to a gene: 9.

The chain carries TRBV6-5 and TRBJ2-7, with a possible D match to TRBD2 (6 bases). Trimming shortened V by 2 bases and J by 2 bases, and 13 bases separated the two germline ends. The germline gives CDR1 MNHEY, CDR2 SVGAGI. This CDR3 spans 15 amino acids. The CDR3 loop is CASSYGPGGTYEQYF. CDR3 bases: TGTGCCAGCAGTTACGGTCCCGGGGGAACCTACGAGCAGTACTTC.

This clone was counted a single time. The chain is built from TRBV29-1 and TRBJ2-7; D gene unclear. V dropped 2 bases and J dropped 5 bases, with 10 bases sitting between them. This CDR3 region has 12 residues. The V gene's germline CDR1 is SQVTM and CDR2 ANQGSEA. The CDR3 reads CSVETEGHEQYF. The CDR3 DNA is TGCAGCGTTGAAACAGAAGGCCACGAGCAGTACTTC.

The V call is TRBV6-6, the J call TRBJ1-2; 8 nucleotides line up with TRBD1. V lost 6 bases to trimming and J lost 7 bases; unmatched junction nucleotides: 13. This CDR3 has 15 residues. Germline CDR1 MNHNY, CDR2 SVGAGI (reference sequence). The CDR3 loop reads CASRLYSGGAGGYTF. Here the CDR3 DNA reads TGTGCCAGCAGGCTTTATTCAGGGGGCGCGGGTGGCTACACCTTC.

This chain connects TRBV11-2 to TRBJ2-7; D is possibly TRBD1 (5 bases). Germline CDR1 is SGHAT and CDR2 is FQNNGV. The CDR3 sequence is 14 residues long. V was trimmed by 6 bases and J by 2 bases, leaving 14 bases between them. CDR3 nucleotides: TGTGCCAGCAGTGCGACCCAGGGAACCTACGAGCAGTACTTC. Protein: CASSATQGTYEQYF.

The chain couples TRBV28 to TRBJ1-1; a weak D match, TRBD1 (5 bases). Trimming shortened V by 8 bases and J by 2 bases, and 15 bases separated the two germline ends. The CDR3 runs 14 residues. CDR1 and CDR2 (germline): MDHEN, SYDVKM. CDR3 sequence (DNA): TGTGCCAGCCCCCCGCCAGGGCATAACACTGAAGCTTTCTTT. Its protein is CASPPPGHNTEAFF.

This chain joins TRBV7-2 and TRBJ1-3; 9 nucleotides align to TRBD1. The CDR3 has 15 amino acids. From germline, CDR1 is SGHTA and CDR2 FQGNSA. The trim removed 3 bases at V and 3 bases at J, leaving 3 bases unmatched. In DNA form, the CDR3 reads TGTGCCAGCAGCTTCACAGGGGGCGGTGGAAACACCATATATTTT. Protein sequence: CASSFTGGGGNTIYF. Variable domain in full (rest from reference TRBV7-2 and TRBJ1-3): GAGVSQSPSNKVTEKGKDVELRCDPISGHTALYWYRQSLGQGLEFLIYFQGNSAPDKSGLPSDRFSAERTGGSVSTLTIQRTQQEDSAVYLCASSFTGGGGNTIYFGEGSWLTVV.

The chain links TRBV6-5 to TRBJ1-6; D is ambiguous. CDR1 and CDR2 (germline): MNHEY, SVGAGI. V was cut by 4 bases and J by 7 bases, with 8 bases left in between. The CDR3 spans 13 residues. CDR3 region: CASSLGGNSPLHF. CDR3 coding DNA: TGTGCCAGCAGTTTGGGAGGCAATTCACCCCTCCACTTT.

CDR3 sequence reads: CASSLTGISEQFF. CDR3 bases: TGTGCCAGCAGTTTGACAGGGATATCTGAGCAGTTCTTC. The chain uses TRBV6-5 and TRBJ2-1; the match to TRBD1 covers 7 bases. CDR3 length: 13 amino acids. J lost 9 bases, V lost 4 bases, and 6 bases had no gene match. From germline, CDR1 is MNHEY and CDR2 SVGAGI.

This clone appeared a few times. The chain recombines TRBV29-1 with TRBJ1-2, with 7 bases aligning to TRBD1. V lost 2 bases and J lost 9; bases outside the gene matches: 9. Germline assignment: CDR1 SQVTM and CDR2 ANQGSEA. The CDR3 loop spans 13 amino acids. CDR3 DNA sequence: TGCAGCGTTGAAAGACAGGGCCGGGGTAGCTACACCTTC. This sequence encodes CSVERQGRGSYTF.

In nucleotides, the CDR3 is TGTGCCACCAAAAGGGGAGGCTACGAGCAGTACTTC. Amino acid sequence: CATKRGGYEQYF. V gene TRBV6-5 combines with J gene TRBJ2-7, with D maybe TRBD2 (6 bases). Germline V gene lookup returns CDR1 MNHEY and CDR2 SVGAGI. Between the trimmed V and J ends, which lost 10 bases and 3 bases, there was a span of 13 bases. The CDR3 extends over 12 amino acids.